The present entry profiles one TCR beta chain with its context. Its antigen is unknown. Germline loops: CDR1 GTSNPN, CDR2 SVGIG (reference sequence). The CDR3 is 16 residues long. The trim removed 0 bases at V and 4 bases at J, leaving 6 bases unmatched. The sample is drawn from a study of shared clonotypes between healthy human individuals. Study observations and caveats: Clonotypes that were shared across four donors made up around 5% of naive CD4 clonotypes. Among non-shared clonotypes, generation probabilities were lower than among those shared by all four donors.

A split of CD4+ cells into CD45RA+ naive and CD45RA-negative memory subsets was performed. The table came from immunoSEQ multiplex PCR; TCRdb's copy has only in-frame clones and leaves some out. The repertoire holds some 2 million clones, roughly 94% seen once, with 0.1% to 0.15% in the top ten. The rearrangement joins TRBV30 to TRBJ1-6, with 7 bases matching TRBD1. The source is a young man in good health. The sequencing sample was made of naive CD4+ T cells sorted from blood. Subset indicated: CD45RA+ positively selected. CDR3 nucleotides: TGTGCCTGGAGTGTACTTGTCAGGGGGTATAATTCACCCCTCCACTTT. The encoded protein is CAWSVLVRGYNSPLHF.